This note documents a single TCR beta chain sequence. Its antigen is not identified. The data belong to a study of a mutant IDH1 vaccine in newly diagnosed glioma. This sample's time point: week 23, last vaccination. Every vaccination contained 300 ug of the mutant IDH1 20-mer peptide and was paired with topical imiquimod. Astrocytomas found in donors were new, WHO grade 3 or 4, IDH1-mutant and ATRX-lost. The germline CDR1 and CDR2 sequences are GTSNPN and SVGIG (reference sequence). V lost 0 bases and J 6 bases, leaving 17 bases between the germline ends. This CDR3 has 16 residues. Measured with immunoSEQ multiplex PCR; TCRdb has only the in-frame clones, and not every one. The sample carries more than 20,000 clones, roughly 78% recorded once.

V is TRBV30 and J is TRBJ2-2, with a possible D match to TRBD2 (5 bases). This clonotype was sampled from a man aged 30-40 years with glioma. Sequenced here: PBMCs, sampled from a glioma patient whose treatment included an IDH1 peptide vaccine. CDR3 nucleotides: TGTGCCTGGAGTGTAAATCACCTAACGGGGTCCGGGGAGCTGTTTTTT. Amino acid sequence: CAWSVNHLTGSGELFF. The full variable domain, with the rest looked up from reference TRBV30 and TRBJ2-2, is SQTIHQWPATLVQPVGSPLSLECTVEGTSNPNLYWYRQAAGRGLQLLFYSVGIGQISSEVPQNLSASRPQDRQFILSSKKLLLSDSGFYLCAWSVNHLTGSGELFFGEGSRLTVL.